This T cell receptor beta chain was recorded in a study of T cell repertoires in cytomegalovirus infection. Study-level background: CMV epitopes used comprised recently identified HLA-C-restricted ones and well-studied HLA-B-restricted ones. Evidence of both CMV infection and a matching HLA type came from public TCR beta signatures. Points from the study as a whole: Cumulative frequency (of public TCR beta family members) identified carriers of CMV plus the relevant HLA. The ex vivo response was dominated by HLA-C-restricted CMV-specific TCR beta clonotypes.

TCRdb re-analysed the reads in MiXCR, keeping a single row per CDR3 protein. The top ten hold 15% to 20% of the sample, which has around 310,000 distinct CDR3 sequences, 29% seen once. On this clonotype itself: Its antigen remains unidentified.

Sample: cultured PBMCs, taken from culture after CMV antigen stimulation. This receptor was identified in a human donor in good health (CMV status not recorded). Some clones in this sample may be carry-over from other donors' samples.

CDR3 sequence: CASSLPWGTGEETQYF. The DNA of the CDR3 is TGTGCCAGCAGTTTACCATGGGGGACAGGGGAAGAGACCCAGTACTTC. The J gene is TRBJ2-5, the V gene TRBV28; TRBD1 agrees at 10 bases. CDR3 length: 16 residues. Per germline, CDR1 MDHEN and CDR2 SYDVKM. V lost 2 bases and J lost 3; bases outside the gene matches: 6.